This T cell receptor (beta chain) appears in the sequencing data of a study of blood T cell repertoires in COVID-19. Study summary: Sources were T cells, B-cell-depleted T cells, or PBMCs; the material itself was cDNA or gDNA.

In the original workflow: Cell counts per sample came from amplifying reference gene primers. Repertoires were generated with immunoSEQ multiplex PCR, while TCRdb's copy carries only in-frame clones and drops some. The V and J calls and clone size come from that table; D and trimming were worked out from the DNA. The table records some 240,000 clones, around 87% of them present only once. V was clipped by 1 base and J by 5 bases; unmatched bases: 7. The CDR3 has 16 residues. The germline CDR1 and CDR2 sequences are SGHRS and YFSETQ. The Seattle patients, enrolled during active infection, were followed longitudinally.

The sequenced sample consisted of peripheral blood. The receptor was derived from a woman aged 60-70 years with COVID-19, enrolled during active disease. The chain carries TRBV5-1 and TRBJ1-3, with 9 positions matching TRBD1. The DNA of the CDR3 is TGCGCCAGCAGCTTGTCAGGGACAGGGATAAGAAACACCATATATTTT. Amino acids: CASSLSGTGIRNTIYF.